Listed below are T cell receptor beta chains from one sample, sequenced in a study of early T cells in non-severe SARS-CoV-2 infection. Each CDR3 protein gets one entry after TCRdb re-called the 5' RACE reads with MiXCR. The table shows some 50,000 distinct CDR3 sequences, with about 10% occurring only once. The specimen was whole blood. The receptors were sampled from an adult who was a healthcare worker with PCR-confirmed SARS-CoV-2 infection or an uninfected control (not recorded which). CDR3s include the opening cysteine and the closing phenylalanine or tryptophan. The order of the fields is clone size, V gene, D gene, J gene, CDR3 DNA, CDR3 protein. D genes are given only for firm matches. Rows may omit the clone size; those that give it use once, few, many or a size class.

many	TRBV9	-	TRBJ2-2	TGTGCCAGCAGCGTTTACGGGGCGAACACCGGGGAGCTGTTTTTT	CASSVYGANTGELFF
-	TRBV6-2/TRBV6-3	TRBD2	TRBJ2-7	TGTGCCAGCAGTTACCTCGGACTAGCGGGAGGCGAGCAGTACTTC	CASSYLGLAGGEQYF
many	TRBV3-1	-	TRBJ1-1	TGTGCCAGCAGCCCCTCGTCCGGGACACTTGATACTGAAGCTTTCTTT	CASSPSSGTLDTEAFF
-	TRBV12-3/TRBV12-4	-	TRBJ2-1	TGTGCCAGCAGTTTCGACGCCGGATCTTCCTACAATGAGCAGTTCTTC	CASSFDAGSSYNEQFF
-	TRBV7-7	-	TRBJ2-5	TGTGCCAGCAGCTTAATCGGGGGCGCAGAGACCCAGTACTTC	CASSLIGGAETQYF
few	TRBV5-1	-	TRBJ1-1	TGCGCCAGCAGCTTGAGTAGTAGCACTGAAGCTTTCTTT	CASSLSSSTEAFF
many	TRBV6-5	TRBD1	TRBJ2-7	TGTGCCAGCAGTTACGACAGGGCAAACTACGAGCAGTACTTC	CASSYDRANYEQYF
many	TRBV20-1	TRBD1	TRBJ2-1	TGCAGTGCCTCCGGGACAGGGTCTTGGAATGAGCAGTTCTTC	CSASGTGSWNEQFF
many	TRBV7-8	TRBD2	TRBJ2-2	TGTGCCAGCAGCCAGCGGGGCTGGGACACCGGGGAGCTGTTTTTT	CASSQRGWDTGELFF
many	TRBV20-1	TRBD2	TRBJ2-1	TGCAGTGCTCACAAGGGACTAGCGGAATACAATGAGCAGTTCTTC	CSAHKGLAEYNEQFF
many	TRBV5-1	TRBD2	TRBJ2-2	TGCGCCAGCAGCCCCAGCAGGCGGGGGGCCTTCAGAACCGGGGAGCTGTTTTTT	CASSPSRRGAFRTGELFF